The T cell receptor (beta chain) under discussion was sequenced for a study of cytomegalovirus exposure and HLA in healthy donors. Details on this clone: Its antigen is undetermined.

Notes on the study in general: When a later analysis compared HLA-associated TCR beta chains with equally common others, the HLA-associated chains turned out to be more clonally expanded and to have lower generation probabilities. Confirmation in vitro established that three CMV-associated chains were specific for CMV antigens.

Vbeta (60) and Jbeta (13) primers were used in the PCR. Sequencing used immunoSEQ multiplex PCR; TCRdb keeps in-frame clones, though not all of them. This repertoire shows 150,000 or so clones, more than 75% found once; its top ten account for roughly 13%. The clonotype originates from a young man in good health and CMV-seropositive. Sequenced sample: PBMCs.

The CDR3 reads CASSLKRVRDRGETQYF. The CDR3 DNA is TGTGCCAGCAGCTTAAAGAGGGTCCGGGACAGGGGCGAGACCCAGTACTTC. The J gene is TRBJ2-5, the V gene TRBV7-9; 10 nucleotides line up with TRBD1. Germline CDR1 reads SEHNR; CDR2 reads FQNEAQ (reference sequence). The CDR3 runs 17 residues. The trim removed 2 bases at V and 5 bases at J, leaving 11 bases unmatched.